The 18 T cell receptor beta chains below all came from one sample that was sequenced in a study of identifying expanded T cells in peripheral blood. Assay: immunoSEQ multiplex PCR; the TCRdb copy retains only in-frame clones and omits some. The repertoire consists of about 83,000 clones, with approximately 90% occurring once and the leading ten covering approximately 2.8%. The source material was blood. The receptors were gathered from a person between 18 and 70 years old in good health.

V is TRBV5-4 and J is TRBJ1-4, with D perhaps TRBD1 (5 bases). Germline loops: CDR1 SGHNT, CDR2 YYREEE (reference sequence). Deletions cut 4 bases from V and 7 bases from J, with 11 bases between. There are 13 residues in the CDR3. The CDR3 loop is CASSLGPVEKLFF. DNA of the CDR3: TGTGCCAGCAGCCTGGGACCCGTTGAAAAACTGTTTTTT.

V gene TRBV19 combines with J gene TRBJ2-2, with D uncertain. The ends were cut back, 4 bases at V and 4 bases at J, with 13 bases in the middle. CDR3 length: 15 amino acids. Germline V lookup: CDR1 LNHDA, CDR2 SQIVND (reference sequence). CDR3 DNA sequence: TGTGCCAGTAGTAGAGACCCGATCCGCACCGGGGAGCTGTTTTTT. Encoded protein: CASSRDPIRTGELFF.

V is TRBV27 and J is TRBJ1-4; possibly TRBD1 for D (5 bases). CDR3 length: 18 residues. Looked up from germline, CDR1 is MNHEY and CDR2 is SMNVEV (reference sequence). V lost 1 base, J lost 0 bases, and 15 bases lay in between. The DNA for the CDR3 is TGTGCCAGCAGTTTATGGGGCCAGGGCGTACCAACTAATGAAAAACTGTTTTTT. Its protein product is CASSLWGQGVPTNEKLFF.

V is TRBV18 and J is TRBJ1-1; D uncertain. The CDR3 consists of 14 residues. V was trimmed by 0 bases and J by 1 base, leaving 6 bases between them. The germline gives CDR1 KGHSH, CDR2 LQKENI. The CDR3: CASSPPPRNTEAFF. The CDR3 nucleotides are TGTGCCAGCTCACCACCCCCCAGGAACACTGAAGCTTTCTTT.

The chain links TRBV11-3 to TRBJ1-2; D gene ambiguous. The V end was cut by 5 bases, the J end by 1 base, with 14 bases between. The CDR3 totals 15 residues. CDR1 and CDR2 (germline): SGHNT, YENEEA. CDR3 nucleotides: TGTGCCAGCAGCCCTATTCCCGGGTATAACTATGGCTACACCTTC. Its protein product is CASSPIPGYNYGYTF.

The chain combines TRBV4-1 with TRBJ2-7; D is possibly TRBD1 (6 bases). Germline V lookup: CDR1 MGHRA, CDR2 YSYEKL. CDR3 length: 15 amino acids. The V and J ends lost 4 bases and 4 bases respectively, with 17 bases between them. CDR3 bases: TGCGCCAGCAGCCCAACGGACAGCTCCCAATACGAGCAGTACTTC. Translating it yields CASSPTDSSQYEQYF.

The chain joins TRBV9 to TRBJ1-4; D is possibly TRBD1 (5 bases). CDR3 length equals 15 residues. V shed 2 bases and J shed 5 bases, with 13 bases lying between them. CDR1 and CDR2 from the germline V gene are SGDLS and YYNGEE. Written as DNA, the CDR3 is TGTGCCAGCAGCGTCAACAGGCAACCCAATGAAAAACTGTTTTTT. Translation: CASSVNRQPNEKLFF.

V is TRBV14 and J is TRBJ2-1; 7 nucleotides align to TRBD1. There are 13 residues in the CDR3. V lost 4 bases and J lost 3; bases outside the gene matches: 0. Looked up from germline, CDR1 is SGHDN and CDR2 is FVKESK. DNA for the CDR3: TGTGCCAGCAGCCGACAGGGCTACAATGAGCAGTTCTTC. Translation: CASSRQGYNEQFF.

The V and J genes are TRBV6-6 and TRBJ2-5, with 7 bases aligning to TRBD1. CDR1 and CDR2 from the germline V gene are MNHNY and SVGAGI (reference sequence). Germline trimming cut 7 bases from V and 3 bases from J; bases unmatched to any gene: 5. The CDR3 is 13 residues long. This CDR3 is CASTPGGEETQYF. CDR3 nucleotide sequence: TGTGCCAGCACGCCAGGGGGTGAAGAGACCCAGTACTTC.

Remarks on this clone: A far bigger clonotype differs at one base, so this is likely a read error. The chain employs TRBV14 and TRBJ1-1; D unclear. The germline V gene has CDR1 SGHDN and CDR2 FVKESK. There are 12 residues in the CDR3. Trimming pared 3 bases from V and 1 base from J, leaving 3 bases between. The CDR3 DNA reads TGTGCCAGCAGCCATCCGAACACTGAAGCTTTCTTT. Residues: CASSHPNTEAFF.

The V call is TRBV28, the J call TRBJ2-1; 7 bases line up with TRBD1. This CDR3 is built from 13 residues. CDR1 and CDR2 (germline): MDHEN, SYDVKM. Unmatched junction bases numbered 7, after V lost 10 bases and J lost 4 bases. CDR3 DNA: TGTGCCATCGTTCCGACAGGGTACAATGAGCAGTTCTTC. Its protein product is CAIVPTGYNEQFF.

The V gene is TRBV25-1, the J gene TRBJ1-3; D unclear. V dropped 5 bases and J dropped 4 bases, with 9 bases sitting between them. The CDR3 runs 13 residues. The germline V gene encodes CDR1 MGHDK and CDR2 SYGVNS. The CDR3 DNA is TGTGCCAGCAGTCCCCGGCCGGGAAACACCATATATTTT. Its translation is CASSPRPGNTIYF.

The rearrangement joins TRBV29-1 to TRBJ2-7; 7 bases line up with TRBD1. Unmatched junction bases numbered 5, after V lost 7 bases and J lost 5 bases. This CDR3 region has 11 residues. The germline V gene has CDR1 SQVTM and CDR2 ANQGSEA. The CDR3 bases are TGCAGCGGACGACAGGGAAACGAGCAGTACTTC. It encodes CSGRQGNEQYF.

V usage is TRBV28 and J usage is TRBJ1-6; D is ambiguous. V lost 1 base and J lost 10, with 5 bases in between. This CDR3 region has 12 residues. The germline gives CDR1 MDHEN, CDR2 SYDVKM. The CDR3 DNA is TGTGCCAGCAGTTTATTCGGCTCACCCCTCCACTTT. Encoded protein: CASSLFGSPLHF.

V and J are TRBV10-3 and TRBJ2-7; 9 bases match TRBD2. The CDR3 loop spans 13 amino acids. V lost 6 bases and J lost 5; bases outside the gene matches: 5. Germline-derived CDR1 and CDR2 are ENHRY and SYGVKD. CDR3 sequence: CAISGAGGHEQYF. CDR3 DNA sequence: TGTGCCATCAGCGGAGCGGGGGGCCACGAGCAGTACTTC.

V and J are TRBV7-6 and TRBJ2-1, with 7 bases that match TRBD1. The V segment lost 1 base and the J segment 9 bases; nucleotides outside the gene matches: 3. Germline V lookup: CDR1 SGHVS, CDR2 FNYEAQ. The CDR3 has 13 residues. Written as DNA, the CDR3 is TGTGCCAGCAGCTTAGAGACAGGGAGTGAGCAGTTCTTC. It translates to CASSLETGSEQFF.

The chain joins TRBV6-1 to TRBJ1-2, with D possibly TRBD1 on 5 matching bases. Trimming removed 6 bases from V and 3 bases from J, with 14 bases in between. Per the germline V gene, CDR1 is MNHNS and CDR2 is SASEGT. The CDR3 is made up of 14 amino acids. The CDR3, as DNA: TGTGCCAGCAGCCGAACCGGGACGGACTATGGCTACACCTTC. This sequence encodes CASSRTGTDYGYTF.

In its sample, this clone was seen once. The genes are TRBV7-2 and TRBJ2-7; a possible D gene is TRBD1 (6 bases). The CDR3 totals 14 residues. V was cut by 0 bases and J by 6 bases, with 12 bases left in between. CDR1 and CDR2 (germline): SGHTA, FQGNSA. Here the CDR3 reads CASSLAPQGREQYF. Here the CDR3 DNA reads TGTGCCAGCAGCTTAGCCCCACAGGGACGCGAGCAGTACTTC. Using reference TRBV7-2 and TRBJ2-7 for the parts outside the CDR3, the full variable domain is GAGVSQSPSNKVTEKGKDVELRCDPISGHTALYWYRQSLGQGLEFLIYFQGNSAPDKSGLPSDRFSAERTGGSVSTLTIQRTQQEDSAVYLCASSLAPQGREQYFGPGTRLTVT.